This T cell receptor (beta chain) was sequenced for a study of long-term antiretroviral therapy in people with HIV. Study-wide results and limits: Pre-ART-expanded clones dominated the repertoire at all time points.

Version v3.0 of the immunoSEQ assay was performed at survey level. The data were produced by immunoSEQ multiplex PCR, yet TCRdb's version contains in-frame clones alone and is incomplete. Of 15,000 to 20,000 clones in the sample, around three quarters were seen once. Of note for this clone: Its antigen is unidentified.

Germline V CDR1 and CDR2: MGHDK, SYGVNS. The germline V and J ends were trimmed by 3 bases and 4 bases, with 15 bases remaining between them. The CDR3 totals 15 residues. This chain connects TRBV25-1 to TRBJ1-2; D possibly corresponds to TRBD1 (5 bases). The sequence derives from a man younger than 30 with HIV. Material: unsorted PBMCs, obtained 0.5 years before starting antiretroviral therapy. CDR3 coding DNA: TGTGCCAGCAGTGAGCTGGGGCAAGCCCCCTATGGCTACACCTTC. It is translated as CASSELGQAPYGYTF.